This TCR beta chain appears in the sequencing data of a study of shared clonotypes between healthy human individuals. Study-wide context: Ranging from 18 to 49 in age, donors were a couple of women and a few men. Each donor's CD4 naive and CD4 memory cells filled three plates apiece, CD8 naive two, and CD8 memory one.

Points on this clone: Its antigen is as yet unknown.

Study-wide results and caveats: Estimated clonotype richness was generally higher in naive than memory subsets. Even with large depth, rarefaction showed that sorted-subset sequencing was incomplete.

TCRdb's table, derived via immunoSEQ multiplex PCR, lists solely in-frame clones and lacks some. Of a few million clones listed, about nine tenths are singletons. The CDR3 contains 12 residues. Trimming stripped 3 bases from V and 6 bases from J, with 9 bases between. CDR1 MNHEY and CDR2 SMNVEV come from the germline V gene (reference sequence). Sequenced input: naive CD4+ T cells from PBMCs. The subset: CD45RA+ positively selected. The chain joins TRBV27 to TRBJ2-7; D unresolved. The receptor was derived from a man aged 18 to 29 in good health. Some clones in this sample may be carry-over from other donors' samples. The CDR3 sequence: CASSFTLGEQYF. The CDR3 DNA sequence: TGTGCCAGCAGTTTTACACTGGGCGAGCAGTACTTC.